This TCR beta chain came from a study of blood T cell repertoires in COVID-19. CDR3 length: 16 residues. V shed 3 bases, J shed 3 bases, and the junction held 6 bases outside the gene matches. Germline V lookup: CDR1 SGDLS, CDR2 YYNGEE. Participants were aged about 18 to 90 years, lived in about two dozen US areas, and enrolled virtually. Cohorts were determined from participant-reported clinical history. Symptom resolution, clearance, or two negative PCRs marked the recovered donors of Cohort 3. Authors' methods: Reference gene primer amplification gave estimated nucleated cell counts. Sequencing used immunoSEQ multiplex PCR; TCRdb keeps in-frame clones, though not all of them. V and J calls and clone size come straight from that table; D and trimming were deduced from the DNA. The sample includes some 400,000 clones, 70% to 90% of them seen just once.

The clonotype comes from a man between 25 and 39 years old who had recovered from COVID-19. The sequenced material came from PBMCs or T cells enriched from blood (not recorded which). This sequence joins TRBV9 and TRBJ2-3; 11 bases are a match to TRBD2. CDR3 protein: CASSASLAGGTDTQYF. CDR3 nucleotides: TGTGCCAGCAGCGCCTCCTTAGCGGGGGGGACAGATACGCAGTATTTT. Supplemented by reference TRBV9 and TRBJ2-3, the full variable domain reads DSGVTQTPKHLITATGQRVTLRCSPRSGDLSVYWYQQSLDQGLQFLIQYYNGEERAKGNILERFSAQQFPDLHSELNLSSLELGDSALYFCASSASLAGGTDTQYFGPGTRLTVL.